This entry lists 15 T cell receptor beta chains sequenced from one sample in a study of regulatory T cells in long-lasting Graves disease. Time point: persistent/refractory GD, antithyroid drugs over 5 years with positive TRAb. PBMCs provided the RNA from which the TCR library was made. Construction of the TCR beta libraries employed iRepertoire HTBI primers in conjunction with Arm-PCR of CDR3 regions. MiXCR, run by TCRdb on the multiplex PCR reads, gives a single entry per CDR3 protein. The repertoire holds a few hundred thousand distinct CDR3 sequences, with 20% to 25% as singletons. The specimen comprised peripheral blood mononuclear cells (PBMCs), sampled when the disease was refractory, from a patient treated with antithyroid drugs. The receptors here all came from a female donor with Graves disease.

This clonotype came up a few times. V usage is TRBV20-1 and J usage is TRBJ2-7; possible D gene TRBD2, 5 bases. V was clipped by 5 bases and J by 2 bases, with 13 bases between them. The germline V gene encodes CDR1 DFQATT and CDR2 SNEGSKA (reference sequence). The CDR3 covers 13 residues. The CDR3 DNA reads TGCAGTGCTCTACTCACTAGTACCTACGAGCAGTACTTC. The encoded protein is CSALLTSTYEQYF.

Many counts were recorded for this clonotype. The V call is TRBV30, the J call TRBJ2-7; no clear D gene. V shed 0 bases and J shed 3 bases, with 9 bases lying between them. Looked up from germline, CDR1 is GTSNPN and CDR2 is SVGIG (reference sequence). CDR3 size: 13 residues. The CDR3 nucleotides are TGTGCCTGGAGTGTAGGTGGGATCTACGAGCAGTACTTC. It specifies CAWSVGGIYEQYF.

This clonotype was observed a handful of times. V and J are TRBV6-2 or TRBV6-3 and TRBJ1-5, with D unresolved. Germline V lookup: CDR1 MNHEY, CDR2 SVGEGT. The CDR3 is made up of 11 amino acids. Trimming took 10 bases from V and 9 from J, leaving 13 bases between them. The CDR3 spells CANPAGRPQHF. CDR3 in DNA: TGTGCCAACCCGGCGGGTCGGCCCCAGCATTTT.

This clonotype has only a few counts. The chain joins TRBV6-1 to TRBJ1-3; 7 nucleotides match TRBD1. V trimming: 7 bases; J trimming: 0 bases; junction bases outside the gene matches: 6. This CDR3 region has 15 residues. CDR1 MNHNS and CDR2 SASEGT come from the germline V gene. In DNA form, the CDR3 reads TGTGCCAGCAAAGGGACAGAAGACTCTGGAAACACCATATATTTT. Translated, it gives CASKGTEDSGNTIYF.

This clonotype was detected ten times or more. This rearrangement joins TRBV12-3 or TRBV12-4 to TRBJ2-7; D call uncertain. The CDR3 totals 15 residues. The V end lost 3 bases, the J end lost 7 bases, and 19 bases lay between the germline ends. Here the CDR3 reads CASSFVQIQNEEQYF. Written as DNA, the CDR3 is TGTGCCAGCAGTTTCGTACAGATCCAAAATGAGGAGCAGTACTTC.

This clonotype was recorded at least ten times. CDR3 region: CSASPLVLYEQYF. CDR3 bases: TGCAGTGCTAGTCCTCTAGTGCTCTACGAGCAGTACTTC. The V call is TRBV20-1, the J call TRBJ2-7; D is uncertain. Per germline, CDR1 DFQATT and CDR2 SNEGSKA (reference sequence). V was clipped by 3 bases and J by 3 bases, with 12 bases between them. The CDR3 is 13 residues long.

V is TRBV24-1 and J is TRBJ2-2, with 8 nucleotides matching TRBD2. Germline CDR1 KGHDR, CDR2 SFDVKD. V shed 4 bases and J 3 bases; nucleotides not matched to a gene: 24. This CDR3 is 22 amino acids long. Written as DNA, the CDR3 is TGTGCCACCAGTGACTCTCGTCGACATGCCCCCGTGCGGGAGGAGTACACCGGGGAGCTGTTTTTT. Translation gives CATSDSRRHAPVREEYTGELFF.

The chain has TRBV5-5 and TRBJ1-5, with D hard to call. The CDR3 runs to 15 residues. Germline V CDR1 and CDR2: SGHKS, YYEKEE (reference sequence). V was pared by 1 base and J by 1 base, with 9 bases between. The CDR3 DNA is TGTGCCAGCAGCTTGCTGTTGGGCAGCAATCAGCCCCAGCATTTT. Protein: CASSLLLGSNQPQHF.

With regard to this clonotype: A much larger clone differs from this one at a single base, so this may be a read error. V usage is TRBV6-5 and J usage is TRBJ1-5; D is ambiguous. V lost 2 bases and J lost 6, with 8 bases in between. CDR1 MNHEY and CDR2 SVGAGI come from the germline V gene. The CDR3 has 13 residues. In DNA, the CDR3 is TGTGCCAGCAGTTACAAGGCAGGTCAGCCCCAGCATTTT. It encodes CASSYKAGQPQHF.

The rearrangement joins TRBV20-1 to TRBJ1-4; tentatively, D is TRBD1 (6 bases). The V end was cut by 2 bases, the J end by 8 bases, with 12 bases between. This CDR3 is built from 13 residues. Germline V lookup: CDR1 DFQATT, CDR2 SNEGSKA (reference sequence). The CDR3 is CSARFPGAEKLFF. In nucleotides, the CDR3 is TGCAGTGCTAGATTCCCAGGGGCCGAAAAACTGTTTTTT.

This clonotype was found many times. The rearrangement joins TRBV27 to TRBJ2-7, with TRBD1 matching over 7 bases. After removal of 5 bases from V and 5 bases from J, the junction contained 9 bases not matched to a gene. Germline lookup yields CDR1 MNHEY and CDR2 SMNVEV (reference sequence). The CDR3 has 14 residues. Here the CDR3 DNA reads TGTGCCAGCAGTGAACAGGGGATCCACCACGAGCAGTACTTC. Translation: CASSEQGIHHEQYF.

A single count supports this clonotype. The chain employs TRBV30 and TRBJ1-2; D is unclear. Trimming shortened V by 3 bases and J by 6 bases, and 11 bases separated the two germline ends. The CDR3 is 12 residues long. Germline V lookup: CDR1 GTSNPN, CDR2 SVGIG (reference sequence). As DNA, the CDR3 is TGTGCCTGGAGGGGCCCAGAGCATGGCTACACCTTC. It codes for CAWRGPEHGYTF.

This clonotype was counted between two and nine times. The rearrangement uses TRBV19 and TRBJ2-2, with unresolved D. The length of the CDR3 is 12 residues. Looked up from germline, CDR1 is LNHDA and CDR2 is SQIVND (reference sequence). The ends were cut back, 7 bases at V and 8 bases at J, with 11 bases in the middle. In DNA, the CDR3 is TGTGCCAGTACCCTAGAAACTGGGGAGCTGTTTTTT. Translated, it gives CASTLETGELFF.

This clonotype was detected many times. This rearrangement joins TRBV2 to TRBJ1-1; no firm D call. CDR1 and CDR2 from the germline V gene are SNHLY and FYNNEI. The CDR3 is 14 residues long. V was shortened by 6 bases and J by 5 bases, with 16 bases between the two germline ends. This CDR3 reads CASRPRAGGTEAFF. CDR3 nucleotide sequence: TGTGCCAGCAGACCCCGAGCGGGAGGGACTGAAGCTTTCTTT.

The V and J genes are TRBV11-1 and TRBJ1-1; 7 bases are a match to TRBD1. The V gene's germline CDR1 is SGHAT and CDR2 FQDESV (reference sequence). Trimming took 6 bases from V and 2 from J; bases not matched to a gene: 6. There are 14 residues in the CDR3. The CDR3 coding sequence is TGTGCCAGCAGGTTCGGGACAGCAAACACTGAAGCTTTCTTT. It yields the protein CASRFGTANTEAFF.